The clone carrying this TCR beta chain was detected many times. Time point described: newly diagnosed GD, antithyroid drugs for less than 3 months. Isolated PBMC RNA provided the starting material for the TCR library. This record comes from a study of regulatory T cells in long-lasting Graves disease. Between the trimmed V and J ends, which lost 2 bases and 5 bases, there was a span of 10 bases. Germline CDR1 is MNHEY and CDR2 is SMNVEV (reference sequence). The CDR3 is 14 residues long. Relying on iRepertoire HTBI primers and Arm-PCR of CDR3 regions, the team built TCR beta libraries. One entry per CDR3 protein results from TCRdb running MiXCR on the multiplex PCR reads. Among roughly 520,000 distinct CDR3 sequences listed, approximately 12% were seen once. These data were likewise used in another study, on T cells in Graves' hyperthyroidism and ophthalmopathy. That paper adds: HTBI primers drove first-round RT-PCR of the TCR CDR3. Blood also showed most of the thyroid clonotypes that were expanded above 0.001.

The clonotype originates from a woman aged 30 to 39 with Graves disease. V usage is TRBV27 and J usage is TRBJ2-1; D possibly uses TRBD1 or TRBD2 (5 bases each). Specimen: peripheral blood mononuclear cells (PBMCs), collected at new diagnosis, from a patient treated with antithyroid drugs. The CDR3 reads CASSLGGVNNEQFF. In nucleotides, the CDR3 is TGTGCCAGCAGTTTAGGGGGAGTTAACAATGAGCAGTTCTTC.